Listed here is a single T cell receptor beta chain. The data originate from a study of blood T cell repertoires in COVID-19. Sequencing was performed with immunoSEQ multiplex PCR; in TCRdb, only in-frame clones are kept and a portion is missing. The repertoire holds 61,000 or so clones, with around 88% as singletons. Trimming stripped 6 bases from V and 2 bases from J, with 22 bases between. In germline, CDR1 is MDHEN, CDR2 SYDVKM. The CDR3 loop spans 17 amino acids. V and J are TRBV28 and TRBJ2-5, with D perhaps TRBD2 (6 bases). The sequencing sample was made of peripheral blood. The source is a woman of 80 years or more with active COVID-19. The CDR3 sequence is CASSPQSRGLLQETQYF. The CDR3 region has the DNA TGTGCCAGCAGCCCTCAAAGTAGGGGACTCCTTCAAGAGACCCAGTACTTC.